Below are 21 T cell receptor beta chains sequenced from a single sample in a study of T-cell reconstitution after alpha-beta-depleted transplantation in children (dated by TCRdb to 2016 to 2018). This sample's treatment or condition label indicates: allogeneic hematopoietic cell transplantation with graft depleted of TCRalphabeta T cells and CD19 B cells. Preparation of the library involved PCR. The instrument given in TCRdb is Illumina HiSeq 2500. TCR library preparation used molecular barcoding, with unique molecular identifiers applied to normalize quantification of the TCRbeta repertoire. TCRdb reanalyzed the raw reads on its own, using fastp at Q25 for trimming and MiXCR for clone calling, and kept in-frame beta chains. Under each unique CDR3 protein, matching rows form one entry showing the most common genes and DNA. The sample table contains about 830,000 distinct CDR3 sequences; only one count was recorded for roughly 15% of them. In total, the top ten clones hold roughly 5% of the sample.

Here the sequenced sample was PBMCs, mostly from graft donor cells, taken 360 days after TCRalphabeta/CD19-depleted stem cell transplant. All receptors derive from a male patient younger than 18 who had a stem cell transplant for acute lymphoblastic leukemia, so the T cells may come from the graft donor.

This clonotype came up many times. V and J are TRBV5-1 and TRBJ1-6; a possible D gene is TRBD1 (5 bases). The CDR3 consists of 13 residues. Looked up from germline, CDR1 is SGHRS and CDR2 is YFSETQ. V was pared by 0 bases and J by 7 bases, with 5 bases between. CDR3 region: CASSLEGNSPLHF. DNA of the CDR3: TGCGCCAGCAGCTTGGAGGGGAATTCACCCCTCCACTTT.

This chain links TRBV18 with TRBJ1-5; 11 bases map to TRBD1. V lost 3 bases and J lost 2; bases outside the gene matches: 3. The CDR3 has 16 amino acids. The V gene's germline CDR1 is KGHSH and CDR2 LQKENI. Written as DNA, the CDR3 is TGTGCCAGCTCACCGGGGACAGGGGGAGGCAATCAGCCCCAGCATTTT. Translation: CASSPGTGGGNQPQHF.

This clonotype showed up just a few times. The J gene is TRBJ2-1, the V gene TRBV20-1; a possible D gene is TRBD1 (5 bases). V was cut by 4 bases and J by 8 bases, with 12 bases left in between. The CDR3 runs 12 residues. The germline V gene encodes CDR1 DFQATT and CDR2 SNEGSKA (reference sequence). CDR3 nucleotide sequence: TGCAGTGCTAACGGCAGGGTCGATGAGCAGTTCTTC. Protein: CSANGRVDEQFF.

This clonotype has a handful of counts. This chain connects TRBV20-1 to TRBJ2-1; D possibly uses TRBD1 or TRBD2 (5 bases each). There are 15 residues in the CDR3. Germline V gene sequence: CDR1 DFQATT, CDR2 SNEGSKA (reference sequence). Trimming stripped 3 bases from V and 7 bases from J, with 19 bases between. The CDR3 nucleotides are TGCAGTGCTAGTGCCGGGCCCTACGGGGCAAATGAGCAGTTCTTC. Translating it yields CSASAGPYGANEQFF.

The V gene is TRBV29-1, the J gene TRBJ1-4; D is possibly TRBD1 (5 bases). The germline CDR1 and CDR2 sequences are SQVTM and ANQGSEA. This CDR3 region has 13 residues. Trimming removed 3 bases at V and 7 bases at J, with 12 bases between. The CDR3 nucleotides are TGCAGCGTTGAGGTTAGGGGAGGTGAAAAACTGTTTTTT. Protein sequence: CSVEVRGGEKLFF.

The CDR3 sequence is CASSLVRAGQFF. The CDR3 nucleotides read TGTGCCAGCAGCTTAGTTAGGGCGGGACAGTTCTTC. This chain joins TRBV11-2 and TRBJ2-1; TRBD2 is a possible D gene (6 bases). CDR3 length: 12 amino acids. Germline CDR1 reads SGHAT; CDR2 reads FQNNGV. Trimming stripped 1 base from V and 13 bases from J, with 11 bases between.

The CDR3 DNA reads as TGCGCCAGCCAACCCCCCCCCACAGTCAATTGCTCCTACGAGCAGTACTTC. Encoded protein: CASQPPPTVNCSYEQYF. The chain joins TRBV23-1 to TRBJ2-7; D remains unclear. Being an ORF, TRBV23-1 has a function that is uncertain. V lost 8 bases and J lost 0, with 23 bases in between. This CDR3 has 17 amino acids.

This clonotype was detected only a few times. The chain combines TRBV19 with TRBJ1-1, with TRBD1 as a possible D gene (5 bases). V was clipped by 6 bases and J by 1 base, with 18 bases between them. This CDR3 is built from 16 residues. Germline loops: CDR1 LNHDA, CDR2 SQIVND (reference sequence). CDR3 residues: CASSQLPGRGNTEAFF. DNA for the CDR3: TGTGCCAGTAGCCAACTCCCGGGACGAGGGAACACTGAAGCTTTCTTT.

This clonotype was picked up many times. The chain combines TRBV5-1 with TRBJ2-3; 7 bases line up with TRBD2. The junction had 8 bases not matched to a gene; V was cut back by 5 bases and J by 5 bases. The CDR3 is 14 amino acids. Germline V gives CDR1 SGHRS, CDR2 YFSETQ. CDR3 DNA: TGCGCCAGCAGTGTCGGCGGGAGAGGAGATACGCAGTATTTT. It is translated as CASSVGGRGDTQYF.

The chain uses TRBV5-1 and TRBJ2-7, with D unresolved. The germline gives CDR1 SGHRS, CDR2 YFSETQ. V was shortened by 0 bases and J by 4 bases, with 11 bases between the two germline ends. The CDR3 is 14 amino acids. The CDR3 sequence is CASSLATHSYEQYF. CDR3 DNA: TGCGCCAGCAGCTTGGCGACCCACAGTTACGAGCAGTACTTC.

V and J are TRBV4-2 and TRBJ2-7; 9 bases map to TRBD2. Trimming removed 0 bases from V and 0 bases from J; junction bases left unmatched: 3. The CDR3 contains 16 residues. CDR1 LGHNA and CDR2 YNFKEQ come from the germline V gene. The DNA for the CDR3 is TGTGCCAGCAGCCAAGAGCGGGGACTAGCCTCCTACGAGCAGTACTTC. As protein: CASSQERGLASYEQYF.

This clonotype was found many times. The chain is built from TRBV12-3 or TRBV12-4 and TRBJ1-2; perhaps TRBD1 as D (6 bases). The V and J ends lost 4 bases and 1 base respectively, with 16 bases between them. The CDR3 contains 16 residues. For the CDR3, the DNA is TGTGCCAGCAGTTCGCCCCGAGGACAGCGTAACTATGGCTACACCTTC. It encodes CASSSPRGQRNYGYTF.

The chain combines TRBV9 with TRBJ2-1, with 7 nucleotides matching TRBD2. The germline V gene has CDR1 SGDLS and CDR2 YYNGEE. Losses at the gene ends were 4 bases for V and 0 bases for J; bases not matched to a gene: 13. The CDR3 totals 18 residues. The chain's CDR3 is CASSPRPGRGSSYNEQFF. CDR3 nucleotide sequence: TGTGCCAGCAGCCCCCGACCAGGGCGCGGGAGCTCCTACAATGAGCAGTTCTTC.

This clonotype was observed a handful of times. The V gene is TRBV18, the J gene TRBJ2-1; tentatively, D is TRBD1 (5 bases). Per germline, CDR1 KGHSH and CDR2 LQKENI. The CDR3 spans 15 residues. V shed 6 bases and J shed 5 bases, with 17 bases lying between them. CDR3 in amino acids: CASSSERPDNNEQFF. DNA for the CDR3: TGTGCCAGCTCCAGCGAGAGGCCGGACAACAATGAGCAGTTCTTC.

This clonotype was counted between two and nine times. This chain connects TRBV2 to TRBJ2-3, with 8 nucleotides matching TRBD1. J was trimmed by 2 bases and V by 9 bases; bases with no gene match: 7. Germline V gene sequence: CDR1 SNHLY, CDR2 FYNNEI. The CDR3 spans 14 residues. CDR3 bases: TGTGCCAGTAGAACGGACAGGGTCACAGATACGCAGTATTTT. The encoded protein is CASRTDRVTDTQYF.

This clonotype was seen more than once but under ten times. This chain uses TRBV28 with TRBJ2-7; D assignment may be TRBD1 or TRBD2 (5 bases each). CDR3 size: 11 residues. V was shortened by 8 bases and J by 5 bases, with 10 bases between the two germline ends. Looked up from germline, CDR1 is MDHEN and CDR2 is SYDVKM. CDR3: CASRGPHEQYF. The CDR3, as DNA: TGTGCCAGCCGGGGACCCCACGAGCAGTACTTC.

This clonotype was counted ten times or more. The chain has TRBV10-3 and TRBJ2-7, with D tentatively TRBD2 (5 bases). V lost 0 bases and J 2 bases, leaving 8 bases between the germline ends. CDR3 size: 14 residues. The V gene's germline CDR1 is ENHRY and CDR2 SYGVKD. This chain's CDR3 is CAISESPGTYEQYF. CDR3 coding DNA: TGTGCCATCAGTGAGTCCCCGGGGACCTACGAGCAGTACTTC.

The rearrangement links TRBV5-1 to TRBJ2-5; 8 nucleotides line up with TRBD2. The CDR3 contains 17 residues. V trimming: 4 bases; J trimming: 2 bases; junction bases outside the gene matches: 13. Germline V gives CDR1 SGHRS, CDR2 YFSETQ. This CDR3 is CASSASPGTSNQETQYF. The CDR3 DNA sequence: TGCGCCAGCAGCGCATCCCCCGGGACTAGTAATCAAGAGACCCAGTACTTC.

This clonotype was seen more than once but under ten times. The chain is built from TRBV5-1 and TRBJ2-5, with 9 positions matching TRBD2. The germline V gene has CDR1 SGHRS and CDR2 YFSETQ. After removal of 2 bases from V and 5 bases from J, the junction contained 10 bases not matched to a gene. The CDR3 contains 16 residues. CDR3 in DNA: TGCGCCAGCAGCTTCCGCGGGAGGGCCCCCTGGGAGACCCAGTACTTC. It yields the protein CASSFRGRAPWETQYF.

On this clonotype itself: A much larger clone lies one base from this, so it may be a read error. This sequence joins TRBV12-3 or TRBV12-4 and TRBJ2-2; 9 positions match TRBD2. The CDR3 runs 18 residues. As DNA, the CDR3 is TGTGCCTGCAGTTTAGTGGGACTAGCCCCCGGGAACACCGGGGAGCTGTTTTTT. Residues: CACSLVGLAPGNTGELFF.

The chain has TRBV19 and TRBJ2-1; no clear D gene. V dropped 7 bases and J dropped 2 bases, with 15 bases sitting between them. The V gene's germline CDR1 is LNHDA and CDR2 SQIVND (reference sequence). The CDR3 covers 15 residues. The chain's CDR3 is CASTLSGGAYNEQFF. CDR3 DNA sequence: TGTGCCAGTACCCTCTCGGGTGGGGCCTACAATGAGCAGTTCTTC.